The 15 T cell receptor beta chains given below trace back to one sample, sequenced in a study of blood T cell repertoires in COVID-19. The protocol was immunoSEQ multiplex PCR, while the TCRdb copy is restricted to in-frame clones and leaves out a portion. Of 130,000 or so clones in the sample, 88% were seen once. The sequenced sample consisted of peripheral blood. These receptors were collected from a human donor with COVID-19, enrolled during active disease. The donor label of this sample is uncertain.

This chain links TRBV10-3 with TRBJ2-3; 13 bases map to TRBD2. After removal of 6 bases from V and 4 bases from J, the junction contained 4 bases not matched to a gene. The CDR3 runs to 15 residues. In germline, CDR1 is ENHRY, CDR2 SYGVKD. This chain's CDR3 is CAIRGTSGDADTQYF. For the CDR3, the DNA is TGTGCCATCAGGGGGACTAGCGGGGACGCAGATACGCAGTATTTT.

This clone was counted a single time. The chain combines TRBV11-2 with TRBJ1-1; D ambiguous. Trimming shortened V by 3 bases and J by 4 bases, and 12 bases separated the two germline ends. This CDR3 contains 14 residues. Germline CDR1 is SGHAT and CDR2 is FQNNGV. CDR3 sequence reads: CASSFKSLATEAFF. The CDR3 DNA is TGTGCCAGCAGCTTCAAGTCTTTGGCCACTGAAGCTTTCTTT.

This clone was seen a handful of times. V gene TRBV6-1 combines with J gene TRBJ1-2; perhaps TRBD1 as D (5 bases). The germline V and J ends were trimmed by 0 bases and 8 bases, with 16 bases remaining between them. Germline-derived CDR1 and CDR2 are MNHNS and SASEGT. The CDR3 consists of 15 residues. The CDR3 sequence is CASSEAPLDRPGYTF. Here the CDR3 DNA reads TGTGCCAGCAGTGAAGCGCCACTCGACAGACCCGGCTACACCTTC.

The chain links TRBV3-1 (or the pseudogene TRBV3-2) to TRBJ2-2; a weak D match, TRBD1 (5 bases). The CDR3 contains 13 residues. Germline V CDR1 and CDR2: LGHDT, YNNKEL (reference sequence). Trimming took 4 bases from V and 4 from J, leaving 7 bases between them. CDR3 DNA: TGTGCCAGCAGCCGAAGGGGCACCGGGGAGCTGTTTTTT. This translates into CASSRRGTGELFF.

Only a few counts were recorded for this clone. This chain joins TRBV5-5 and TRBJ2-7; 7 bases match TRBD1. This CDR3 spans 15 amino acids. The junction had 3 bases not matched to a gene; V was cut back by 0 bases and J by 0 bases. CDR1 is SGHKS and CDR2 is YYEKEE in the germline V gene (reference sequence). This CDR3 reads CASSLVGDSSYEQYF. Written as DNA, the CDR3 is TGTGCCAGCAGCTTGGTAGGGGACAGCTCCTACGAGCAGTACTTC. Full variable domain (remainder filled in from reference TRBV5-5 and TRBJ2-7): DAGVTQSPTHLIKTRGQQVTLRCSPISGHKSVSWYQQVLGQGPQFIFQYYEKEERGRGNFPDRFSARQFPNYSSELNVNALLLGDSALYLCASSLVGDSSYEQYFGPGTRLTVT.

This chain joins TRBV10-3 and TRBJ2-7, with 10 bases that match TRBD1. This CDR3 is built from 14 residues. V dropped 6 bases and J dropped 5; count of bases not matched to a gene: 7. CDR1 and CDR2 from the germline V gene are ENHRY and SYGVKD. The CDR3 region has the DNA TGTGCCATCAGGGGGACAGGGGTATCGGACGAGCAGTACTTC. It translates to CAIRGTGVSDEQYF.

This chain connects TRBV9 to TRBJ1-2, with D maybe TRBD1 (5 bases). In germline, CDR1 is SGDLS, CDR2 YYNGEE. The CDR3 runs to 13 residues. V lost 0 bases and J lost 4, with 7 bases in between. For the CDR3, the DNA is TGTGCCAGCAGCGTAGAAGGGGTCTATGGCTACACCTTC. Translated: CASSVEGVYGYTF.

In its sample, this clone was seen a few times. The V call is TRBV19, the J call TRBJ1-2; tentative D call: TRBD1 (5 bases). Germline lookup yields CDR1 LNHDA and CDR2 SQIVND (reference sequence). The CDR3 extends over 15 amino acids. V lost 5 bases and J 5 bases, leaving 18 bases between the germline ends. In DNA form, the CDR3 reads TGTGCCAGTAGTCCGATTGGGGCGCGAGCTTATGGCTACACCTTC. This codes for CASSPIGARAYGYTF.

The gene calls are TRBV2 and TRBJ2-4; 7 bases line up with TRBD2. The germline gives CDR1 SNHLY, CDR2 FYNNEI. V trimming: 7 bases; J trimming: 14 bases; junction bases outside the gene matches: 11. The CDR3 is 12 residues long. CDR3 sequence reads: CASTRTSLGKYF. As DNA, the CDR3 is TGTGCCAGCACCCGGACTAGTTTGGGAAAGTACTTC.

The J gene is TRBJ2-1, the V gene TRBV5-4, with 8 bases identical to TRBD2. This CDR3 spans 15 amino acids. Per germline, CDR1 SGHNT and CDR2 YYREEE (reference sequence). The V gene end was trimmed by 4 bases and the J gene end by 4 bases; junction bases not matched to a gene: 7. CDR3 sequence reads: CASSRGGMEYNEQFF. CDR3 DNA: TGTGCCAGCAGCCGGGGGGGGATGGAGTACAATGAGCAGTTCTTC.

The chain employs TRBV6-5 and TRBJ2-3; possible D gene TRBD2, 7 bases. The CDR3 is made up of 15 amino acids. Trimming stripped 6 bases from V and 2 bases from J, with 15 bases between. CDR1 and CDR2 (germline): MNHEY, SVGAGI. DNA for the CDR3: TGTGCCAGCAGGATTGAGGGGGGGGCCACAGATACGCAGTATTTT. The encoded protein is CASRIEGGATDTQYF.

The chain has TRBV14 and TRBJ2-5; 9 bases match TRBD1. The V gene end was trimmed by 0 bases and the J gene end by 5 bases; junction bases not matched to a gene: 4. This CDR3 is 15 amino acids long. Germline V gene lookup returns CDR1 SGHDN and CDR2 FVKESK. The DNA for the CDR3 is TGTGCCAGCAGCCAAGAACAGGGGGCATGGGAGACCCAGTACTTC. It encodes CASSQEQGAWETQYF.

This rearrangement joins TRBV19 to TRBJ2-5; 8 positions match TRBD2. CDR3 size: 16 residues. V shed 3 bases and J 5 bases; nucleotides not matched to a gene: 11. Germline V CDR1 and CDR2: LNHDA, SQIVND (reference sequence). CDR3 in DNA: TGTGCCAGTAGTATGGAAACGCGGGGGGTCGACGAGACCCAGTACTTC. Translated, it gives CASSMETRGVDETQYF. Full variable domain (missing parts from reference TRBV19 and TRBJ2-5): DGGITQSPKYLFRKEGQNVTLSCEQNLNHDAMYWYRQDPGQGLRLIYYSQIVNDFQKGDIAEGYSVSREKKESFPLTVTSAQKNPTAFYLCASSMETRGVDETQYFGPGTRLLVL.

Only a few counts were recorded for this clone. This chain connects TRBV7-3 to TRBJ1-5, with a tentative D call TRBD1 (6 bases). V shed 2 bases and J shed 5 bases, with 7 bases lying between them. The CDR3 has 13 amino acids. The germline CDR1 and CDR2 sequences are SGHTA and FQGTGA. CDR3 sequence (DNA): TGTGCCAGCAGCTTATCAGGGGATCAGCCCCAGCATTTT. Its translation is CASSLSGDQPQHF.

V usage is TRBV19 and J usage is TRBJ1-2, with 8 nucleotides matching TRBD1. The CDR3 loop spans 14 amino acids. V shed 3 bases, J shed 7 bases, and the junction held 7 bases outside the gene matches. Per the germline V gene, CDR1 is LNHDA and CDR2 is SQIVND (reference sequence). The CDR3 nucleotides read TGTGCCAGTAGTATTCGGGCAGGGACAGGTGGCTACACCTTC. Protein: CASSIRAGTGGYTF.